This TCR beta chain was observed in a study of B cell selection in AIRE deficiency. Study outcomes and limitations: Patient Tconv cells held around 30% of Treg sequences shared by healthy donors. Of approximately 3,700 shared Treg TCRbeta sequences, 30% to 35% were healthy-only, approximately 9.9% patient-only. Tconv and Treg cells from AIRE-deficient patients resembled healthy donors in TCRBV usage, CDR3 length and diversity.

TCRdb keeps only in-frame clones here, not all; method: immunoSEQ multiplex PCR. The table lists about 25,000 clones, roughly 96% of them singletons, with less than 0.25% in the top ten. CDR3 length equals 13 residues. In germline, CDR1 is SQVTM, CDR2 ANQGSEA. The ends were cut back, 4 bases at V and 0 bases at J, with 9 bases in the middle. In the case of this clone: What it recognizes is unknown.

Sorting defined conventional CD4 T cells as CD4+CD127+. The TCR sequence derives from a human donor in good health. The sequenced sample consisted of CD4+CD127+ conventional T cells sorted from PBMCs. The chain has TRBV29-1 and TRBJ1-1; D may be TRBD1 (6 bases). The CDR3 bases are TGCAGCGTTGGACCAGGGGTGAACACTGAAGCTTTCTTT. It encodes CSVGPGVNTEAFF. The whole variable domain, filled in from reference TRBV29-1 and TRBJ1-1, reads SAVISQKPSRDICQRGTSLTIQCQVDSQVTMMFWYRQQPGQSLTLIATANQGSEATYESGFVIDKFPISRPNLTFSTLTVSNMSPEDSSIYLCSVGPGVNTEAFFGQGTRLTVV.